This T cell receptor (beta chain) was captured in a study of blood T cell repertoires in COVID-19. Study context: Donors in the United States, Italy and Spain gave samples during acute or convalescent COVID-19.

Authors' analysis steps: Reference gene primer amplification gave estimated nucleated cell counts. Here immunoSEQ multiplex PCR was the method, and the copy in TCRdb shows in-frame clones only, minus some. Clone size and the V and J calls come from that table; the DNA yielded D and trimming. Of roughly 250,000 clones detected, 82% appear once; the ten largest clones hold 4.9%. V was pared by 2 bases and J by 2 bases, with 5 bases of the junction left unmatched. The CDR3 is 16 residues long. The germline V gene has CDR1 SGHRS and CDR2 YFSETQ. The V gene is TRBV5-1, the J gene TRBJ2-3, with 10 positions matching TRBD2. This receptor was identified in a woman of 80 years or more with active or convalescent COVID-19. Sequences were obtained from peripheral blood. The CDR3 reads CASSLQRGGPTDTQYF. As DNA, the CDR3 is TGCGCCAGCAGCTTACAGCGGGGGGGTCCCACAGATACGCAGTATTTT. The full variable domain, completed using reference TRBV5-1 and TRBJ2-3, is KAGVTQTPRYLIKTRGQQVTLSCSPISGHRSVSWYQQTPGQGLQFLFEYFSETQRNKGNFPGRFSGRQFSNSRSEMNVSTLELGDSALYLCASSLQRGGPTDTQYFGPGTRLTVL.